This T cell receptor beta chain was obtained from a study of blood T cell repertoires in COVID-19. On the study more broadly: Sites in the United States, Italy and Spain provided acute and convalescent COVID-19 samples. Sources were T cells, B-cell-depleted T cells, or PBMCs; the material itself was cDNA or gDNA.

This CDR3 is built from 15 residues. Germline assignment: CDR1 SGHKS and CDR2 YYEKEE (reference sequence). With 4 bases removed from V and 4 bases from J, the gap between germline ends came to 17 bases. Original processing notes: Estimation of nucleated cell counts relied on the amplification of reference gene primers. Sequencing was performed with immunoSEQ multiplex PCR; in TCRdb, only in-frame clones are kept and a portion is missing. The V and J calls and clone size come from that table; D and trimming were worked out from the DNA. The data show about 150,000 clones, with 85% to 90% seen just once and 2.5% to 3% held by the top ten. This clone was picked up a small number of times.

Sequencing input: peripheral blood. The receptor was isolated from a man between 60 and 70 years old with active or convalescent COVID-19. The chain couples TRBV5-5 to TRBJ2-5; weak D call: TRBD1 (6 bases). For the CDR3, the DNA is TGTGCCAGCAGCGCGGCTGGGGGCGCAGCAGAGACCCAGTACTTC. Protein product: CASSAAGGAAETQYF.